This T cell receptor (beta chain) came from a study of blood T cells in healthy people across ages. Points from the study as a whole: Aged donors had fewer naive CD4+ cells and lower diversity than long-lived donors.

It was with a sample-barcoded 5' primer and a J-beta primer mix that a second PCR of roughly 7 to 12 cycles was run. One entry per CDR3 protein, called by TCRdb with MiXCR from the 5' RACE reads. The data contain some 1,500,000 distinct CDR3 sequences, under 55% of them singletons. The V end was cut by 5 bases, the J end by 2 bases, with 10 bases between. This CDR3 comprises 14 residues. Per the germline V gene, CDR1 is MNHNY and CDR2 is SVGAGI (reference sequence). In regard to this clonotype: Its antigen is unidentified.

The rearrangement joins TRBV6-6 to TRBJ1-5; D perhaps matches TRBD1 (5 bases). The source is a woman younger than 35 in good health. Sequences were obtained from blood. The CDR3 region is CASSAGGGNQPQHF. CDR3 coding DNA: TGTGCCAGCAGTGCGGGAGGGGGCAATCAGCCCCAGCATTTT.